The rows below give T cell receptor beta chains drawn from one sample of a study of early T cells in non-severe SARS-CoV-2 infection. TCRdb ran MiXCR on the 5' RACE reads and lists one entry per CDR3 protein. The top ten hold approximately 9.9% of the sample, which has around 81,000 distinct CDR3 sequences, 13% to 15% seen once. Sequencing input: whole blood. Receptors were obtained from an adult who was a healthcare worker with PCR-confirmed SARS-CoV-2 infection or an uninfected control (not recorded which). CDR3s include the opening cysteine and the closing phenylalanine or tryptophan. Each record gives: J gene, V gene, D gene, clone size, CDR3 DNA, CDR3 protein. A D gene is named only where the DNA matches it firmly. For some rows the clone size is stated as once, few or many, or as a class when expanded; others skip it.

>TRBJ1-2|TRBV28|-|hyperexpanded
TGTGCCAGCAGGTTCGGGGGGAGAGGCTACACCTTC
CASRFGGRGYTF
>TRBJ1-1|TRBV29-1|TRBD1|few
TGCAGCGTAACTAAAAACGTGGGACAGATGAACACTGAAGCTTTCTTT
CSVTKNVGQMNTEAFF
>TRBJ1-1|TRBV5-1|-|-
TGCGCCAGCAGCTTGGCCGGAGACAGGACTTATGAAGCTTTCTTT
CASSLAGDRTYEAFF
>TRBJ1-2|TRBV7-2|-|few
TGTGCCAGCAGCCAAGACAGGAACTATGGCTACACCTTC
CASSQDRNYGYTF
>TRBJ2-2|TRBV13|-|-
TGTGCCAGCAGCCAACTAGCTACCCCCGGGGAGCTGTTTTTT
CASSQLATPGELFF
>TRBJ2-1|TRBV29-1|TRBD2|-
TGCAGCGTTACCGGACTAGCGGGGGCCTCCTACAATGAGCAGTTCTTC
CSVTGLAGASYNEQFF
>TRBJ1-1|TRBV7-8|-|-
TGTGCCAGCAGCTTATCGTCCCGAGGGGGCACTGAAGCTTTCTTT
CASSLSSRGGTEAFF
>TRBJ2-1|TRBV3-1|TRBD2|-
TGTGCCAGCAGCCAAACCAGCGGGGCCTACAATGAGCAGTTCTTC
CASSQTSGAYNEQFF
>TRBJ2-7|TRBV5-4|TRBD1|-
TGTGTCAGCAGCGCCGGACAGGGGGAGTACGAGCAGTACTTC
CVSSAGQGEYEQYF
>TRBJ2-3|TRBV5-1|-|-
TGCGCCAGCAGCTTGACTCCCCGGGCGGCTAGCACAGATACGCAGTATTTT
CASSLTPRAASTDTQYF
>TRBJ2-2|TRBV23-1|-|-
-
CLRQPSALTPGSCFF
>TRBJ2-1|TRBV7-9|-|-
TGTGCCAGCAGCACCGCAGGGGAGCAGTTCTTC
CASSTAGEQFF
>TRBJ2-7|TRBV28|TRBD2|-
TGTGCCAGCAGGGAAGCGGGGGGCTCCTACGAGCAGTACTTC
CASREAGGSYEQYF
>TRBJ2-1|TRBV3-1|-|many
TGTGCCAGCAGCCAAGTAGTACGGGAGACTGAGCAGTTCTTC
CASSQVVRETEQFF
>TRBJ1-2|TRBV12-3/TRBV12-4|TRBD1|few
TGTGCCAGCAGTGGGACAGGGACCCACTATGGCTACACCTTC
CASSGTGTHYGYTF
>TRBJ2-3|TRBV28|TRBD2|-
TGTGCCAGCAGTCGTGCGGGGGGGGCAGATACGCAGTATTTT
CASSRAGGADTQYF
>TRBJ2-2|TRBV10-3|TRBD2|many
TGTGCCATAAGGACTAGCTTGACCGGGGAGCTGTTTTTT
CAIRTSLTGELFF
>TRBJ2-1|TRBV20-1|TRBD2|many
TGCAGTGCCAGGGGACTAGCGGCCTACAATGAGCAGTTCTTC
CSARGLAAYNEQFF
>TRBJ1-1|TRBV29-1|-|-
TGCAGCGTTACAACAACCTGGGACACTGAAGCTTTCTTT
CSVTTTWDTEAFF
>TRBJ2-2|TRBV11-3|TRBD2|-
TGTGCCAGCAGCCGAGGGGGACTAGCGGGGGCCACCGGGGAGCTGTTTTTT
CASSRGGLAGATGELFF
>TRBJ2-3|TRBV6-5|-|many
TGTGCCAGCAGTTACTCATACCTTCCGACAGATACGCAGTATTTT
CASSYSYLPTDTQYF
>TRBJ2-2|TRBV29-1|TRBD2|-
TGCAGCGTTATACTAGCGGGGGCTTCGAACACCGGGGAGCTGTTTTTT
CSVILAGASNTGELFF
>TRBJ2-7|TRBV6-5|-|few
TGTGCCAGCAGGCGGAGAGGGCAGGATTACGAGCAGTACTTC
CASRRRGQDYEQYF
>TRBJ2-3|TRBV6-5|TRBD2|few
TGTGCCAGCAGCCGAGCGGGGGTGAGCACAGATACGCAGTATTTT
CASSRAGVSTDTQYF
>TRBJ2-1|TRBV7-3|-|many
TGTGCCAGCAGCTCCACCGTATCCTACAATGAGCAGTTCTTC
CASSSTVSYNEQFF
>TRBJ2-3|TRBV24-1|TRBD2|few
TGTGCCACCAGTGACGGACTAGCGGGGGTACGAAGCACAGATACGCAGTATTTT
CATSDGLAGVRSTDTQYF
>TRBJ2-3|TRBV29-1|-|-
TGCAGCGCCCGATACGTTCCAGATACGCAGTATTTT
CSARYVPDTQYF
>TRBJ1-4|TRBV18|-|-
TGTGCCAGCTCCGTCAAGGAAGCAACTAATGAAAAACTGTTTTTT
CASSVKEATNEKLFF
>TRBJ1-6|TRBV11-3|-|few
TGTGCCAGCAGCAGAGACACCCGATCACCCCTCCACTTT
CASSRDTRSPLHF
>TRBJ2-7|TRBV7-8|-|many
TGTGCCAGCAGCTCGACAGTCCCTAACTCCTACGAGCAGTACTTC
CASSSTVPNSYEQYF
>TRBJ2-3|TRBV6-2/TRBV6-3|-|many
TGTGCCAGCAGTTACTCGGTGGAGGATACGCAGTATTTT
CASSYSVEDTQYF
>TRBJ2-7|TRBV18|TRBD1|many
TGTGCCAGCTCACCCCGGCGGGGAGCCCCGACAGGGGTTGGCGAGCAGTACTTC
CASSPRRGAPTGVGEQYF
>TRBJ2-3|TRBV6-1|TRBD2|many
TGTGCCAGCAGTGCCCTAAGCGGGGGGCCCACAGATACGCAGTATTTT
CASSALSGGPTDTQYF
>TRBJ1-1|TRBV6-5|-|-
TGTGCCAGCAGTCCCGCCGGAACTGAAGCTTTCTTT
CASSPAGTEAFF
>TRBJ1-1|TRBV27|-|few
TGTGCCAGCAGTCCGAGGGAATGGGTCACTGAAGCTTTCTTT
CASSPREWVTEAFF
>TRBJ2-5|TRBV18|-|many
TGTGCCAGCTCACCATCAGGGAAAGAGACCCAGTACTTC
CASSPSGKETQYF
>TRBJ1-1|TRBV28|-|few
TGTGCCGTCATGAGGGACACTGAAGCTTTCTTT
CAVMRDTEAFF
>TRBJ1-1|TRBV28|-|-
TGTGCCAGCAGTTTACCAGGACAACTGAACACTGAAGCTTTCTTT
CASSLPGQLNTEAFF
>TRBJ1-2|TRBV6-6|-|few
TGTGCCAGCAGTCACGCAACAGGGAACTATGGCTACACCTTC
CASSHATGNYGYTF
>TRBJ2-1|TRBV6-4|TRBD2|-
TGTGCCAGCAGCGAAGAGGCGGGGGGGCGCCATGAGCAGTTCTTC
CASSEEAGGRHEQFF
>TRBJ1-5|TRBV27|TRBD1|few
TGTGCCAGCAGCCTGGGGACAGGTATTAATCAGCCCCAGCATTTT
CASSLGTGINQPQHF
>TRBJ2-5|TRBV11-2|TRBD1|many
TGTGCCAGCAGCACTCGGGACAGGGGGTATGAGACCCAGTACTTC
CASSTRDRGYETQYF
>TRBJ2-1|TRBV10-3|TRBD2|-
TGTGCCACTGTGGCGGGGGGCGGCTACAATGAGCAGTTCTTC
CATVAGGGYNEQFF
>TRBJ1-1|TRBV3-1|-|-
TGTGCCAGCAGCCAAGCTCGGACGAACACTGAAGCTTTCTTT
CASSQARTNTEAFF
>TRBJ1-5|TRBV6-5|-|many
TGTGCCAGCAGTTCTAGTTTTAATCAGCCCCAGCATTTT
CASSSSFNQPQHF
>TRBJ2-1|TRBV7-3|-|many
TGTGCCAGCAGCACGGTTAACAATGAGCAGTTCTTC
CASSTVNNEQFF
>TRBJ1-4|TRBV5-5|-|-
TGTGCCAGCAGCTTGGATCATTCCACTAATGAAAAACTGTTTTTT
CASSLDHSTNEKLFF
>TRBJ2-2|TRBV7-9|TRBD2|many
TGTGCCAGCAGCGCGGGACTATTGAACACCGGGGAGCTGTTTTTT
CASSAGLLNTGELFF
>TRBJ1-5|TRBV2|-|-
TGTGCCAGCAGTGGATCGGGAAATCAGCCCCAGCATTTT
CASSGSGNQPQHF